Sequencing of this T cell receptor (beta chain) was carried out in a study of cytomegalovirus exposure and HLA in healthy donors. Using immunoSEQ multiplex PCR, the repertoire was profiled, and TCRdb retains in-frame clones only, with some absent. This table has under 140,000 clones, 88% appearing once. A word on this clone: Its cognate antigen is unknown.

Study results and caveats: Reported results showed that the classifier diagnosed cytomegalovirus status with high specificity and sensitivity. The tendency of first-cohort TCR clusters to co-occur in the roughly 120 validation repertoires was the finding of a later analysis.

Germline loops: CDR1 MNHEY, CDR2 SVGAGI. V was trimmed by 0 bases and J by 4 bases, leaving 7 bases between them. This CDR3 is built from 13 residues. This clonotype was sampled from a woman in her thirties in good health and CMV-seropositive. The rearrangement links TRBV6-5 to TRBJ2-7; D remains ambiguous. The sample comprised PBMCs. The CDR3 DNA is TGTGCCAGCAGTTACTCGAGAGCATACGAGCAGTACTTC. Protein product: CASSYSRAYEQYF.